This T cell receptor (beta chain) was captured by sequencing in a study of beta chain features in type 1 diabetes. Whole-study context: Healthy donors, compared against patients, showed similar age, gender and cell yields. Study observations and caveats: For type 1 diabetes patients, VDJ junctions showed fewer insertions and more deletions. Significant though moderate, a shortening of TCRB CDR3s appeared in all four CD4+ subsets of Type 1 diabetes patients. Within patients, naive, central memory and Treg TCRB repertoires seemed more similar than within healthy donors.

For this clone: The antigen remains undetermined.

The length of the CDR3 is 16 residues. With 6 bases clipped from V and 2 bases from J, the junction kept 11 bases outside the gene matches. Germline values: CDR1 SGHRS, CDR2 YFSETQ. Every isolated RNA sample was fully reverse transcribed, so sequencing captured expressed TCRB transcripts. Data came from immunoSEQ multiplex PCR; TCRdb stores just in-frame clones and leaves some out. The data contain about 130,000 clones, around a tenth of them singletons. Sequenced material: central memory CD4+ T cells from blood. The clonotype comes from a man younger than 35 in good health. The chain is built from TRBV5-1 and TRBJ2-3; TRBD1 agrees at 8 bases. The CDR3 DNA is TGCGCCAGCACCAGGACAGGGCCCCCGGACACAGATACGCAGTATTTT. It is translated as CASTRTGPPDTDTQYF.